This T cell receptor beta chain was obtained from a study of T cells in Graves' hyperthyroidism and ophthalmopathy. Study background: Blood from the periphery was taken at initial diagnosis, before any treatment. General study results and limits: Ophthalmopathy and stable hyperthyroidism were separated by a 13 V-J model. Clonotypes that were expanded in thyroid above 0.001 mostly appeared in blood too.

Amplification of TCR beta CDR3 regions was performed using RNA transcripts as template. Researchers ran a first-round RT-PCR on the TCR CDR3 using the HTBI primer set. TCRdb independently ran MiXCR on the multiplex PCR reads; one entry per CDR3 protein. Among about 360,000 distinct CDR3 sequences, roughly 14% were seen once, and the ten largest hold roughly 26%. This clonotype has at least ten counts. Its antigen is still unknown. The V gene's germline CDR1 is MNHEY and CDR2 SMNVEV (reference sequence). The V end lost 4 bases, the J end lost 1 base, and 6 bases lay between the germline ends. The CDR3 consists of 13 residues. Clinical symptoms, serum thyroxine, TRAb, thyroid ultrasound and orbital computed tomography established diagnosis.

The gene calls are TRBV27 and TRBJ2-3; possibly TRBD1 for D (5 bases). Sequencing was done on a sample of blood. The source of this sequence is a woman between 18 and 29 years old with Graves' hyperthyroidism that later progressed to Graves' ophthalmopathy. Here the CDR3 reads CASSYRRTDTQYF. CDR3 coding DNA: TGTGCCAGCAGTTACAGGCGCACAGATACGCAGTATTTT.